The clone carrying this T cell receptor (beta chain) showed up just once. Its target is unknown. These data come from a study of cytomegalovirus exposure and HLA in healthy donors. General study points: An analysis that was carried out later associated fewer than 20,000 TCR beta sequences with HLA alleles at 0.05 false discovery rate.

The CDR3 runs to 16 residues. With 2 bases clipped from V and 8 bases from J, the junction kept 10 bases outside the gene matches. Germline values: CDR1 KGHSH, CDR2 LQKENI. With 60 Vbeta and 13 Jbeta primers, the PCR was carried out. Repertoires were generated with immunoSEQ multiplex PCR, while TCRdb's copy carries only in-frame clones and drops some. In the table there are about 96,000 clones, around 74% of which are singletons. The sample comprised PBMCs. This sequence was found in a man aged 50 to 60 in good health and CMV-seropositive. The genes are TRBV18 and TRBJ1-4, with TRBD1 matching 8 bases. The CDR3 loop is CASSPMSGQGREKLFF. The DNA of the CDR3 is TGTGCCAGCTCACCAATGAGCGGACAGGGAAGAGAAAAACTGTTTTTT.